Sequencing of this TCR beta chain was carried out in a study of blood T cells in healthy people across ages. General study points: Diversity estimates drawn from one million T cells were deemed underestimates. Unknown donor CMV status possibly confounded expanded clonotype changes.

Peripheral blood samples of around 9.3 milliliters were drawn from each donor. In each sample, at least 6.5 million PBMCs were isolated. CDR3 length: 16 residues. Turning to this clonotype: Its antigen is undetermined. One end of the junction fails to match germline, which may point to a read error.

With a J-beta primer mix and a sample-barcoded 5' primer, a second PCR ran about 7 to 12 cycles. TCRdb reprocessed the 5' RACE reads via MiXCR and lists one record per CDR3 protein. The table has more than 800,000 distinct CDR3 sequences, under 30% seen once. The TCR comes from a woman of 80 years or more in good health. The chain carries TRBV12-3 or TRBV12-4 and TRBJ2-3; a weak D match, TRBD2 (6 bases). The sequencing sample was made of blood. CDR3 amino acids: CASSLYGGGATDAQYF. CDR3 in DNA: TGTGCCAGCAGTTTATACGGCGGCGGGGCCACAGATGCGCAGTATTTT.